Reported below is one T cell receptor (beta chain). Its antigen is not known. This specimen belongs to a study of cytomegalovirus exposure and HLA in healthy donors. General study points: Analysis performed later found more than 15,000 TCR beta sequences associated with HLA alleles at 0.05 false discovery rate. Previously analyzed data showed that most TCR beta V segments were productive at a frequency of about 90% or about 30%. With high specificity and sensitivity, the classifier reportedly diagnosed cytomegalovirus status.

When sampled, the donors appeared nominally healthy, though they likely had unrecorded immune exposures. Trimming pared 5 bases from V and 12 bases from J, leaving 11 bases between. The CDR3 sequence is 11 residues long. In germline, CDR1 is MDHEN, CDR2 SYDVKM. 60 Vbeta and 13 Jbeta primers were used in PCR. Using immunoSEQ multiplex PCR, the repertoire was profiled, and TCRdb retains in-frame clones only, with some absent. The table includes 150,000 or so clones, roughly 77% detected once. Sequenced sample: PBMCs. The origin of this receptor is a woman aged 40 to 55 in good health and CMV-seropositive. The gene calls are TRBV28 and TRBJ2-1; D is perhaps TRBD1 (5 bases). CDR3 amino acids: CASSPRVVQFF. As DNA, the CDR3 is TGTGCCAGCAGTCCCAGGGTCGTGCAGTTCTTC.